One sample yielded the 31 T cell receptor beta chains listed below, sequenced in a study of T cell responses to AZD1222 COVID-19 vaccine. Here immunoSEQ multiplex PCR was the method, and the copy in TCRdb shows in-frame clones only, minus some. The table includes about 130,000 clones, 80% to 90% detected once. Sequences were derived from peripheral blood, sampled on day 0 of AZD1222 vaccination. The source is an adult in good health.

The rearrangement uses TRBV27 and TRBJ2-2; TRBD2 is a possible D gene (6 bases). Germline V gene lookup returns CDR1 MNHEY and CDR2 SMNVEV (reference sequence). This CDR3 comprises 14 residues. V shed 6 bases and J shed 6 bases, with 14 bases lying between them. CDR3 in amino acids: CASSTTSLPGELFF. DNA for the CDR3: TGTGCCAGCAGCACAACTAGCCTCCCCGGGGAGCTGTTTTTT.

The chain is built from TRBV11-3 and TRBJ2-3; a weak D match, TRBD2 (6 bases). Trimming left V 5 bases short and J 6 bases short, with 9 bases between. The CDR3 contains 12 residues. Germline CDR1 reads SGHNT; CDR2 reads YENEEA. CDR3 region: CASSPRGDTQYF. In DNA, the CDR3 is TGTGCCAGCAGCCCTCGGGGGGATACGCAGTATTTT.

The rearrangement uses TRBV6-5 and TRBJ1-2; D not certain. CDR1 MNHEY and CDR2 SVGAGI come from the germline V gene. The V and J ends lost 6 bases and 4 bases respectively, with 12 bases between them. The CDR3 contains 13 residues. In DNA, the CDR3 is TGTGCCAGCAGCCCCGAGGGATTCTATGGCTACACCTTC. This gives the protein CASSPEGFYGYTF.

V and J are TRBV21-1 and TRBJ2-5; the D segment call TRBD2 is taken from the table without a DNA check. TRBV21-1 is marked as a pseudogene. The CDR3 is made up of 16 amino acids. The DNA for the CDR3 is TGTGCCAGCAGCAATCCGGGTCGGAGAGGCCAAGAGACCCAGTACTTC. Translated, it gives CASSNPGRRGQETQYF.

The V gene is TRBV2, the J gene TRBJ2-4; 10 bases map to TRBD1. V was pared by 4 bases and J by 8 bases, with 14 bases of the junction left unmatched. The CDR3 is 17 residues long. Germline V gives CDR1 SNHLY, CDR2 FYNNEI. The CDR3 DNA is TGTGCCAGCAGTGCCGGGACAGGGGTATCCGGGGGGGACATTCAGTACTTC. Its protein product is CASSAGTGVSGGDIQYF.

This chain uses TRBV5-1 with TRBJ2-1; 7 nucleotides agree with TRBD1. CDR1 is SGHRS, CDR2 YFSETQ, per germline. After removal of 4 bases from V and 5 bases from J, the junction contained 9 bases not matched to a gene. The CDR3 consists of 15 residues. The CDR3 nucleotides read TGCGCCAGCAGCAAGACAGGGCCGGGGAACAATGAGCAGTTCTTC. Amino acids: CASSKTGPGNNEQFF.

V usage is TRBV19 and J usage is TRBJ1-2; no clear D gene. Germline CDR1 reads LNHDA; CDR2 reads SQIVND (reference sequence). This CDR3 comprises 15 residues. V lost 7 bases and J 3 bases, leaving 18 bases between the germline ends. CDR3 in amino acids: CASNSWLRDDYGYTF. Written as DNA, the CDR3 is TGTGCCAGTAATAGTTGGCTGAGGGATGACTATGGCTACACCTTC. The full variable domain, with the rest looked up from reference TRBV19 and TRBJ1-2, is DGGITQSPKYLFRKEGQNVTLSCEQNLNHDAMYWYRQDPGQGLRLIYYSQIVNDFQKGDIAEGYSVSREKKESFPLTVTSAQKNPTAFYLCASNSWLRDDYGYTFGSGTRLTVV.

The chain combines TRBV30 with TRBJ1-1; TRBD1 agrees at 7 bases. After removal of 3 bases from V and 4 bases from J, the junction contained 8 bases not matched to a gene. This CDR3 has 14 residues. In germline, CDR1 is GTSNPN, CDR2 SVGIG (reference sequence). The CDR3 loop is CAWRTGPGGTEAFF. The CDR3 DNA sequence: TGTGCCTGGAGGACAGGGCCGGGCGGCACTGAAGCTTTCTTT.

The rearrangement uses TRBV30 and TRBJ1-1; D call uncertain. The CDR3 runs 12 residues. Germline loops: CDR1 GTSNPN, CDR2 SVGIG (reference sequence). The V and J ends lost 4 bases and 6 bases respectively, with 12 bases between them. The CDR3 DNA sequence: TGTGCCTGGATTGAAGGACCGTCTGAAGCTTTCTTT. It yields the protein CAWIEGPSEAFF. Variable domain in full (rest from reference TRBV30 and TRBJ1-1): SQTIHQWPATLVQPVGSPLSLECTVEGTSNPNLYWYRQAAGRGLQLLFYSVGIGQISSEVPQNLSASRPQDRQFILSSKKLLLSDSGFYLCAWIEGPSEAFFGQGTRLTVV.

The gene calls are TRBV3-1 (or the pseudogene TRBV3-2) and TRBJ2-7; no reliable D call. With 4 bases removed from V and 6 bases from J, the gap between germline ends came to 13 bases. Germline CDR1 is LGHDT and CDR2 is YNNKEL (reference sequence). This CDR3 is built from 13 residues. The CDR3 here is CASSRSGDGEQYF. The CDR3 bases are TGTGCCAGCAGCCGGTCCGGTGATGGCGAGCAGTACTTC.

The chain uses TRBV18 and TRBJ2-1; 7 bases are shared with TRBD2. CDR1 is KGHSH, CDR2 LQKENI, per germline. The length of the CDR3 is 16 residues. V trimming: 2 bases; J trimming: 5 bases; junction bases outside the gene matches: 9. The CDR3 spells CASSPVPLAVNNEQFF. In DNA, the CDR3 is TGTGCCAGCTCACCAGTCCCGCTAGCGGTTAACAATGAGCAGTTCTTC. Filled out from reference TRBV18 and TRBJ2-1, the complete variable domain reads NAGVMQNPRHLVRRRGQEARLRCSPMKGHSHVYWYRQLPEEGLKFMVYLQKENIIDESGMPKERFSAEFPKEGPSILRIQQVVRGDSAAYFCASSPVPLAVNNEQFFGPGTRLTVL.

The V and J genes are TRBV2 and TRBJ1-1, with 8 positions matching TRBD1. This CDR3 comprises 17 residues. The J segment lost 1 base and the V segment lost 6 bases, leaving 13 bases of the junction unmatched. Per the germline V gene, CDR1 is SNHLY and CDR2 is FYNNEI. The CDR3 sequence is CASSFPRTGKGNTEAFF. The CDR3 region has the DNA TGTGCCAGCAGCTTCCCGCGGACAGGGAAAGGGAACACTGAAGCTTTCTTT.

The chain recombines TRBV6-5 with TRBJ1-4, with a weak D call TRBD1 (6 bases). Germline V lookup: CDR1 MNHEY, CDR2 SVGAGI. Trimming removed 0 bases at V and 8 bases at J, with 13 bases between. CDR3 size: 15 residues. The CDR3 loop reads CASSYSGGASEKLFF. As DNA, the CDR3 is TGTGCCAGCAGTTACTCGGGGGGGGCCTCCGAAAAACTGTTTTTT.

V gene TRBV7-2 combines with J gene TRBJ1-5; unclear D gene. The CDR3 contains 12 residues. V was shortened by 2 bases and J by 5 bases, with 4 bases between the two germline ends. Germline V CDR1 and CDR2: SGHTA, FQGNSA. CDR3 bases: TGTGCCAGCAGCTTATCTCATCAGCCCCAGCATTTT. It translates to CASSLSHQPQHF.

The CDR3 region has the DNA TGTGCCAGCAGCCGCGGACTAGCATACGATACGCAGTATTTT. Amino acids: CASSRGLAYDTQYF. V gene TRBV14 combines with J gene TRBJ2-3; 8 positions agree with TRBD2. CDR3 length: 14 residues. CDR1 is SGHDN and CDR2 is FVKESK in the germline V gene. The V gene end was trimmed by 4 bases and the J gene end by 6 bases; junction bases not matched to a gene: 6. The full variable domain, its missing parts supplied by reference TRBV14 and TRBJ2-3, is EAGVTQFPSHSVIEKGQTVTLRCDPISGHDNLYWYRRVMGKEIKFLLHFVKESKQDESGMPNNRFLAERTGGTYSTLKVQPAELEDSGVYFCASSRGLAYDTQYFGPGTRLTVL.

This chain uses TRBV2 with TRBJ2-7; 7 bases map to TRBD2. V trimming: 5 bases; J trimming: 0 bases; junction bases outside the gene matches: 7. The CDR3 has 15 residues. Germline values: CDR1 SNHLY, CDR2 FYNNEI. CDR3: CASSRPGTTSYEQYF. The CDR3 DNA is TGTGCCAGCAGTCGCCCCGGGACTACCTCCTACGAGCAGTACTTC.

The chain couples TRBV6-2 or TRBV6-3 to TRBJ2-5, with unresolved D. Germline CDR1 MNHEY, CDR2 SVGEGT. V was clipped by 6 bases and J by 5 bases, with 10 bases between them. The CDR3 covers 12 residues. The CDR3: CASSPNGETQYF. CDR3 nucleotide sequence: TGTGCCAGCAGCCCAAACGGGGAGACCCAGTACTTC.

This chain uses TRBV20-1 with TRBJ1-4; D unclear. This CDR3 comprises 11 residues. Germline CDR1 DFQATT, CDR2 SNEGSKA (reference sequence). V lost 6 bases and J lost 8, with 10 bases in between. The CDR3 DNA reads TGCAGTGCAGGCCGAACGGAAAAACTGTTTTTT. The encoded protein is CSAGRTEKLFF.

This chain joins TRBV12-5 and TRBJ2-2; no definite D call. There are 13 residues in the CDR3. V dropped 0 bases and J dropped 7 bases, with 6 bases sitting between them. Per the germline V gene, CDR1 is LGHNT and CDR2 is FRNRAP. The CDR3 loop reads CASGLVNGGELFF. CDR3 sequence (DNA): TGTGCTAGTGGTTTGGTAAATGGCGGGGAGCTGTTTTTT.

This chain connects TRBV6-2 or TRBV6-3 to TRBJ2-4; D gene ambiguous. The V gene's germline CDR1 is MNHEY and CDR2 SVGEGT. The CDR3 is made up of 15 amino acids. The germline V and J ends were trimmed by 6 bases and 6 bases, with 18 bases remaining between them. This CDR3 reads CASSPTRPWGNIQYF. CDR3 bases: TGTGCCAGCAGCCCCACGAGGCCATGGGGAAACATTCAGTACTTC.

The V call is TRBV5-4, the J call TRBJ2-7; D is possibly TRBD2 (6 bases). V was trimmed by 0 bases and J by 6 bases, leaving 10 bases between them. The CDR3 is 13 residues long. Germline lookup yields CDR1 SGHNT and CDR2 YYREEE (reference sequence). CDR3 residues: CASSLAGGVEQYF. In DNA form, the CDR3 reads TGTGCCAGCAGCTTGGCCGGAGGGGTCGAGCAGTACTTC.

The V call is TRBV3-1 (or the pseudogene TRBV3-2), the J call TRBJ2-7; 7 nucleotides align to TRBD2. The germline CDR1 and CDR2 sequences are LGHDT and YNNKEL (reference sequence). V shed 4 bases, J shed 3 bases, and the junction held 3 bases outside the gene matches. The CDR3 is made up of 13 amino acids. CDR3 nucleotides: TGTGCCAGCAGCCCCCGCGGGGGCTACGAGCAGTACTTC. Residues: CASSPRGGYEQYF.

CDR3 amino acids: CASSQDGGRRNEQFF. The CDR3 region has the DNA TGTGCCAGCAGCCAAGATGGGGGCCGTCGCAATGAGCAGTTCTTC. This chain links TRBV3-1 (or the pseudogene TRBV3-2) with TRBJ2-1; tentatively, D is TRBD1 (6 bases). The germline V gene has CDR1 LGHDT and CDR2 YNNKEL (reference sequence). The CDR3 totals 15 residues. V was trimmed by 0 bases and J by 6 bases, leaving 12 bases between them.

The CDR3 region has the DNA TGTGCCAGCATGGGGGCCCTGAGTGAAAAACTGTTTTTT. It translates to CASMGALSEKLFF. The chain has TRBV4-2 and TRBJ1-4; tentative D call: TRBD1 (6 bases). The CDR3 has 13 amino acids. The V end was cut by 7 bases, the J end by 7 bases, with 13 bases between. Germline CDR1 and CDR2: LGHNA and YNFKEQ.

The chain combines TRBV18 with TRBJ1-2; no reliable D call. The V gene lost 2 bases and the J gene lost 8 bases, with 12 bases spanning the gap. This CDR3 contains 13 residues. Germline CDR1 reads KGHSH; CDR2 reads LQKENI. DNA of the CDR3: TGTGCCAGCTCACCAAAACAGCCGGCGGGCTACACCTTC. Translated, it gives CASSPKQPAGYTF.

V gene TRBV2 combines with J gene TRBJ1-2; D is unresolved. The CDR3 totals 9 residues. Germline V lookup: CDR1 SNHLY, CDR2 FYNNEI. The ends were cut back, 11 bases at V and 7 bases at J, with 8 bases in the middle. In nucleotides, the CDR3 is TGTGCCCCATTCAGTGGCTACACCTTC. Translated, it gives CAPFSGYTF.

The chain recombines TRBV15 with TRBJ2-7; 7 bases match TRBD1. The germline CDR1 and CDR2 sequences are LNHNV and YYDKDF (reference sequence). This CDR3 spans 17 amino acids. The ends lost 0 bases at V and 6 bases at J; junction bases unmatched: 14. Here the CDR3 DNA reads TGTGCCACCAGCAGAGATTGGGCCTCCGGGACAGTCGGCGAGCAGTACTTC. This translates into CATSRDWASGTVGEQYF.

V is TRBV27 and J is TRBJ2-7; 10 bases map to TRBD2. The CDR3 covers 17 residues. Trimming removed 6 bases from V and 4 bases from J; junction bases left unmatched: 15. CDR1 is MNHEY, CDR2 SMNVEV, per germline (reference sequence). This CDR3 is CASRPSSSSGSWYEQYF. The DNA of the CDR3 is TGTGCCAGCAGACCATCATCATCTAGCGGGAGTTGGTACGAGCAGTACTTC.

This clone has only a few counts. This sequence joins TRBV2 and TRBJ1-2; the match to TRBD1 covers 7 bases. With V trimmed by 7 bases and J by 4 bases, 12 bases remained unmatched. CDR3 length: 15 residues. CDR1 and CDR2 (germline): SNHLY, FYNNEI. The CDR3 sequence: CASNEQGFPSYGYTF. The CDR3, as DNA: TGTGCCAGCAACGAACAGGGGTTTCCCTCCTATGGCTACACCTTC.

V and J are TRBV24-1 and TRBJ2-1; the D gene is possibly TRBD2 (5 bases). Trimming pared 3 bases from V and 9 bases from J, leaving 11 bases between. Germline CDR1 is KGHDR and CDR2 is SFDVKD. The CDR3 consists of 13 residues. This CDR3 reads CATSDPTRGEQFF. As DNA, the CDR3 is TGTGCCACCAGTGATCCGACCCGGGGTGAGCAGTTCTTC.

The V and J genes are TRBV5-1 and TRBJ2-5; no reliable D call. The V and J ends lost 6 bases and 5 bases respectively, with 14 bases between them. From germline, CDR1 is SGHRS and CDR2 YFSETQ. The CDR3 has 13 amino acids. Written as DNA, the CDR3 is TGCGCCAGCACCTCGGTGCGCGAGGAGACCCAGTACTTC. Translating it yields CASTSVREETQYF. The variable domain in full, with the rest retrieved from reference TRBV5-1 and TRBJ2-5, is KAGVTQTPRYLIKTRGQQVTLSCSPISGHRSVSWYQQTPGQGLQFLFEYFSETQRNKGNFPGRFSGRQFSNSRSEMNVSTLELGDSALYLCASTSVREETQYFGPGTRLLVL.